This TCR beta chain was observed in a study of human T cells and chemical hapten exposure. In the study overall: Patch tests put 0.01% DPC on the upper back, read at 6 days.

TCRdb re-called the RACE reads through MiXCR, storing one row per CDR3 protein. The sample consists of some 170,000 distinct CDR3 sequences, 20% to 25% of them appearing once. Study results and limitations: In comparison with controls, expanded TCRs gave rise to a significantly larger number of large CDR3 similarity clusters.

Time point: patch test 1, 2 weeks after DPC sensitization. Noted treatment: therapeutic diphenylcyclopropenone sensitization with weekly scalp DPC. As regards this clonotype: Its antigen is as yet unknown.

The germline V gene has CDR1 SGHTA and CDR2 FQGNSA. The CDR3 runs 16 residues. Trimming took 1 base from V and 1 from J, leaving 12 bases between them. Sample: whole blood, taken in connection with sensitization to the hapten diphenylcyclopropenone (DPC). The receptor was isolated from a woman between 50 and 59 years old with alopecia areata. Some clones in this sample may be carry-over from other donors' samples. The V and J genes are TRBV7-2 and TRBJ2-3, with D possibly being TRBD2 (5 bases). CDR3 amino acids: CASSLDWTLGTDTQYF. The CDR3 region has the DNA TGTGCCAGCAGCTTAGATTGGACTCTAGGCACAGATACGCAGTATTTT.